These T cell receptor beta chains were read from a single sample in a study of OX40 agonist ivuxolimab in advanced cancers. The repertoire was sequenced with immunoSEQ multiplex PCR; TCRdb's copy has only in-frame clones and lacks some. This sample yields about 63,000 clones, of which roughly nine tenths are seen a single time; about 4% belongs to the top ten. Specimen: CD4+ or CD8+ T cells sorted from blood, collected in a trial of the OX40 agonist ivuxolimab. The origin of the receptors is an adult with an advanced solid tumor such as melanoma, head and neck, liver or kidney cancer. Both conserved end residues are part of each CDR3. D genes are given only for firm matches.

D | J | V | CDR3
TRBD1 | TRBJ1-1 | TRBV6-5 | CASSYYSGTVNTEAFF
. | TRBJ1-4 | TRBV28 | CASSFRPNEKLFF
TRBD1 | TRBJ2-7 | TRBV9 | CASSVGRTGEYEQYF
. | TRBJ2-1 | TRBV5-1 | CASSFGQGRGDEQFF
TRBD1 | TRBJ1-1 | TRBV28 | CATRQGHTEAFF
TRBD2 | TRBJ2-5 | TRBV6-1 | CASSDQRTSGVETQYF
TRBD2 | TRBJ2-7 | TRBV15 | CATSREGLGTSGIEQYF
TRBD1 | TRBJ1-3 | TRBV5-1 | CASSLTRQGLSGNTIYF
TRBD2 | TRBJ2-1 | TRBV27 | CASSLIRAGVFRNEQFF
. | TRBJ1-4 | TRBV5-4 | CASSLSNLGETAPDEKLFF
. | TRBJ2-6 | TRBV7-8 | CASSLQRGSLTGANVLTF
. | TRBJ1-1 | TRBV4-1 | CASSQTGALEAFF
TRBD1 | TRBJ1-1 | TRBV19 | CASSIDRSTGGTEAFF
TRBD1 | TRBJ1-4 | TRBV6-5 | CASSLQGDLVEKLFF
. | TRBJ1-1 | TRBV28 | CASTETLGGGSAFF
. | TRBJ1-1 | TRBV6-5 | CASSLLRELNTEAFF
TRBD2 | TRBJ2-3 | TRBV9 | CASSVATTSGLTDTQYF
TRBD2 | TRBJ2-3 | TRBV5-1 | CASSLAGGSTDTQYF
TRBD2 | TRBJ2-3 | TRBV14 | CASSPSGGGEFWTDTQYF
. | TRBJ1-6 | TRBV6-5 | CASSSINSPLHF
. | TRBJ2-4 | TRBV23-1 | CASSHARAKNIQYF
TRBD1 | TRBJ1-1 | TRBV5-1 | CASSLGRGHTEAFF